Included here is one TCR beta chain sequence, with context. A clone one base away is much larger, so this may be a read error. This entry comes from a study of T cells after yellow fever vaccination (dated by TCRdb to between 2017 and 2020). With respect to the entire study: Staining for CD3, CD45RA, CCR7 and CD95 was used to sort memory subsets (EM, EMRA, CM and Tscm) on a BD FACS Aria III. To track T-cell clones before and after primary and booster YFV17D yellow fever vaccination, bulk TCR alpha and beta repertoires were sequenced longitudinally. Bulk PBMC replicates and cell subsets were isolated from blood drawn at multiple timepoints before and after both primary and secondary immunization. The SMART-Seq v4 Ultra Low Input RNA kit was used to prepare libraries from fractions with low cell numbers. Sorting of memory subsets took place on days 0, 15 and 45 and at 18 months after primary vaccination, as well as on days 0, 15 and 45 after the 30-year booster. Two healthy male donors, one aged 18 to 30 and one aged 30 to 40 years, made up the cohort.

V has 1 base trimmed and J has 6 bases trimmed; junction bases matching no gene number 4. Inclusive of the bounding cysteine and phenylalanine, the CDR3 is 16 residues long. The DNA shown is the 48-base CDR3, in frame from base 1. The germline V gene (reference sequence) yields MNHEY for CDR1 and SMNVEV for CDR2. The treatment or condition label, as the study defines it: live attenuated yellow fever vaccine strain. PBMCs were isolated from peripheral blood using a standard Ficoll-Paque protocol. RNA from sorted memory subsets was extracted with the RNeasy Micro Kit. TCR cDNA was synthesized by 5'RACE template switching, through which a universal primer site and unique molecular identifiers were introduced. Priming of cDNA synthesis was performed from both the TCR alpha and TCR beta constant segments. Two PCR steps were used to amplify libraries, with sample barcodes and sequencing adapters being added in the second step. Sequencing of the libraries was done on either Illumina HiSeq 2500 (2x100 bp) or NovaSeq (2x150 bp). Per the authors' processing: MIGEC handled demultiplexing of reads and collapsing into UMI consensus sequences, while MiXCR performed V(D)J alignment. Vaccine-responding clonotypes were identified with edgeR using replicate PBMC samples, with FDR below 0.01 and a log2 fold change above 5 up to day 15 being required. Bulk clonotypes were assigned CD4 or CD8 identity according to which sequenced CD4 or CD8 repertoire held them at higher abundance. To estimate the distribution of each clone across memory phenotypes, clonotype frequencies in memory subsets were weighted by FACS-sorted cell numbers. In-frame beta chains were kept once TCRdb had trimmed the public reads at Q25 with fastp and called clones with MiXCR. CDR3 protein duplicates are merged, each entry listing the most common genes and DNA. These V and J calls rely on TCRdb rather than the paper's analysis. This sample lists about 13,000 distinct CDR3 sequences; 4.5% to 6% were detected once. The ten largest clones take up 51% of the sample.

Overall study outcomes, separate from this receptor: Only a couple of donors were included in the study, so the extent to which the findings can be generalized is limited. A small fraction of clonotypes appeared in both the CD4 and CD8 compartments, likely as a result of convergent recombination. Most clones expanded after primary vaccination were re-detected after the booster (about 95% of CD4 and 88% of CD8), suggesting broad memory maintenance. Compared with the primary T-cell response, the secondary T-cell response was faster but weaker, reaching its peak on day 5 rather than on day 15. On day 0, almost all vaccine-responding clonotypes were found to be below detection in the sorted memory subsets. Because abundant contaminating clonotypes from the bulk population could be contained in FACS-sorted repertoires, computational filtering was required.

Recombination connected TRBV27 to TRBJ2-1; 12 middle bases align to TRBD2. This receptor was identified in a man aged 25 to 45 who received the YFV17D yellow fever vaccine. The sequencing here drew on PBMCs, either bulk or a sorted T-cell subset (CD4+, CD8+, memory, or dextramer-sorted; not recorded which), taken 45 days after the yellow fever booster vaccination. The nucleotides read TGTGCCAGCAGTTTATATACTAGCGGGGGGTGCAATGAGCAGTTCTTC. Translated, it reads CASSLYTSGGCNEQFF.